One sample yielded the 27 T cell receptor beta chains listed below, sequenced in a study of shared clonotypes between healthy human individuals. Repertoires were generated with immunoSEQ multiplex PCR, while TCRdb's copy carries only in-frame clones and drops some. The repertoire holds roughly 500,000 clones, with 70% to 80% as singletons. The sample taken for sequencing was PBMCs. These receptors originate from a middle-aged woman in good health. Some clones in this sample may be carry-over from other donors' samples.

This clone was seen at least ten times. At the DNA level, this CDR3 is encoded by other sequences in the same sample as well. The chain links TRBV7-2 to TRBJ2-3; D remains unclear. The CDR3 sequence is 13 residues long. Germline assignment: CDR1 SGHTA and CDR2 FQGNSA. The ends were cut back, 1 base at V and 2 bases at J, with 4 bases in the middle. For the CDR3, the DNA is TGTGCCAGCAGCTTAGTGAACACAGATACGCAGTATTTT. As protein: CASSLVNTDTQYF. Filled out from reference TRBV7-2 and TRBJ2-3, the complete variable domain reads GAGVSQSPSNKVTEKGKDVELRCDPISGHTALYWYRQSLGQGLEFLIYFQGNSAPDKSGLPSDRFSAERTGGSVSTLTIQRTQQEDSAVYLCASSLVNTDTQYFGPGTRLTVL.

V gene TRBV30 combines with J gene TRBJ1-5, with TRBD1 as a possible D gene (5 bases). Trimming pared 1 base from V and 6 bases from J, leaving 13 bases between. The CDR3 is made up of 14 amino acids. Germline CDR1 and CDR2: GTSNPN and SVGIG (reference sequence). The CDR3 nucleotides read TGTGCCTGGAGTGGGGGGGGAGTAGGTCAGCCCCAGCATTTT. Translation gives CAWSGGGVGQPQHF.

CDR3 protein: CASSLLGWGTSGRVYEQYF. CDR3 sequence (DNA): TGTGCCAGCAGTTTATTGGGTTGGGGGACTAGCGGGAGGGTTTACGAGCAGTACTTC. The V gene is TRBV28, the J gene TRBJ2-7, with 16 positions matching TRBD2. In germline, CDR1 is MDHEN, CDR2 SYDVKM. This CDR3 has 19 amino acids. J was trimmed by 4 bases and V by 1 base; bases with no gene match: 10.

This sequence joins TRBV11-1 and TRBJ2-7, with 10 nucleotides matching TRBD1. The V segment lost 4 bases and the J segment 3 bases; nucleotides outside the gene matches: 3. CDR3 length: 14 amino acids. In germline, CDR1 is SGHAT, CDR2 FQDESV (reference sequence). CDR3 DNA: TGTGCCAGCAGCTGGGACAGGGGAAACTACGAGCAGTACTTC. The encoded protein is CASSWDRGNYEQYF.

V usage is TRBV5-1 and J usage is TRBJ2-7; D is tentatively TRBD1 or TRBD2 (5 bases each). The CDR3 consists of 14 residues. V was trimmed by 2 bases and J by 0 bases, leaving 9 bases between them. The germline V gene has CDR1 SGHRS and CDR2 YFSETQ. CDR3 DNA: TGCGCCAGCAGCTTCGAGGGGAGCTCCTACGAGCAGTACTTC. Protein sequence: CASSFEGSSYEQYF.

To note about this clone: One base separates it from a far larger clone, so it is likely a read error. CDR3 in amino acids: CACRQGAPFCGYTF. Here the CDR3 DNA reads TGTGCCTGTAGACAGGGGGCCCCCTTCTGTGGCTACACCTTC. The V call is TRBV30, the J call TRBJ1-2; 10 positions agree with TRBD1. The CDR3 runs 14 residues. Germline V CDR1 and CDR2: GTSNPN, SVGIG (reference sequence). The junction had 11 bases not matched to a gene; V was cut back by 6 bases and J by 7 bases.

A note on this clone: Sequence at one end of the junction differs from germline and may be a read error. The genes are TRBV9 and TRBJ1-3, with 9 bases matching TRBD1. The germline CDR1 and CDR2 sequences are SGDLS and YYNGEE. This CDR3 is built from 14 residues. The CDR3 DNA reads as TGCGCGCCGGACAGGGGTCAGTCTGGAAACACCATATATTTT. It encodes CAPDRGQSGNTIYF.

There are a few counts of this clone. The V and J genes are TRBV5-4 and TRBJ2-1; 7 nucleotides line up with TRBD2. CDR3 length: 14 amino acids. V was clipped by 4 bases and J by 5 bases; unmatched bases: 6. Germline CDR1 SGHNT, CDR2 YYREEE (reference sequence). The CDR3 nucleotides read TGTGCCAGCAGCCCGGGAGGCCCCCACAATGAGCAGTTCTTC. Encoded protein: CASSPGGPHNEQFF.

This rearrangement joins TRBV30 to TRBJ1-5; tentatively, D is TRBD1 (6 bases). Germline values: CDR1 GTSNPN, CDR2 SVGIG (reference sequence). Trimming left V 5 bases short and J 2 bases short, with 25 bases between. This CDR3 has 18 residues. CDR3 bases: TGTGCCTGGTCCGACCGGGACACATCTTGGGAGGGCAATCAGCCCCAGCATTTT. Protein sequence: CAWSDRDTSWEGNQPQHF.

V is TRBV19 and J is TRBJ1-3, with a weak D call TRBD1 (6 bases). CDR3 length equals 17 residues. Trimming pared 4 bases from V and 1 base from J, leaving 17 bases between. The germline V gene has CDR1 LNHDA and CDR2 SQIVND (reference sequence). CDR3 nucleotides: TGTGCCAGTAGTAGAGAAACAGGGATAGCGTCTGGAAACACCATATATTTT. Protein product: CASSRETGIASGNTIYF.

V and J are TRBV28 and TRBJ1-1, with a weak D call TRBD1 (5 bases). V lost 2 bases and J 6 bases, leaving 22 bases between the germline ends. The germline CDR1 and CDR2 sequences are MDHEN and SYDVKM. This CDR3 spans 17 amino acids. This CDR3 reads CASSLPAGLVGSAEAFF. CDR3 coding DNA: TGTGCCAGCAGTTTACCCGCAGGGTTAGTTGGTTCGGCTGAAGCTTTCTTT.

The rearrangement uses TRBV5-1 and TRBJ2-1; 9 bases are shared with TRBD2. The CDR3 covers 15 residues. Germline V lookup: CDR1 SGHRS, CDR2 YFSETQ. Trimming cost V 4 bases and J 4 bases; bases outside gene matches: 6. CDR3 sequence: CASSVGLAFYNEQFF. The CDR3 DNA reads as TGCGCCAGCAGCGTGGGACTAGCATTTTACAATGAGCAGTTCTTC.

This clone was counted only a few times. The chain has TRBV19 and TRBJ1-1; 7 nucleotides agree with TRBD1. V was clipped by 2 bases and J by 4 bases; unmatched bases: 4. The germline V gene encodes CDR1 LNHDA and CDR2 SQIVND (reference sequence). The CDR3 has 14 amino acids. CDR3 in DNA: TGTGCCAGTAGTATAACCAACAGGGGCACTGAAGCTTTCTTT. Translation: CASSITNRGTEAFF.

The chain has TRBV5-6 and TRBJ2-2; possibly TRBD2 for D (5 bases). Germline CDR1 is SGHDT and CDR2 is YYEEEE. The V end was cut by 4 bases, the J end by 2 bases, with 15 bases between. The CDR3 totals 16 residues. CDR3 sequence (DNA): TGTGCCAGCAGCCCGAAATCTCGGGGAAACACCGGGGAGCTGTTTTTT. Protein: CASSPKSRGNTGELFF.

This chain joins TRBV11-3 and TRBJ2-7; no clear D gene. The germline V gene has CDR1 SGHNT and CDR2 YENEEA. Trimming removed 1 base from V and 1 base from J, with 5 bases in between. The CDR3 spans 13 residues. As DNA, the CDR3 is TGTGCCAGCAGCTTAGGACCATCCTACGAGCAGTACTTC. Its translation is CASSLGPSYEQYF.

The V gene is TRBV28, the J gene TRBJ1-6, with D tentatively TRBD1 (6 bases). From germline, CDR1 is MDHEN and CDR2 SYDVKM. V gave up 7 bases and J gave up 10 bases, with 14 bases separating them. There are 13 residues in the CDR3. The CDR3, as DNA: TGTGCCAGCATGCGGGGGGCTGGGTCACCCCTCCACTTT. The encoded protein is CASMRGAGSPLHF.

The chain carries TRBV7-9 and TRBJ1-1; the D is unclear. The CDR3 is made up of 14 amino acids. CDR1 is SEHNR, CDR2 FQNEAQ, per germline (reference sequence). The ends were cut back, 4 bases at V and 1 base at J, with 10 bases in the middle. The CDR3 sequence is CASSWRKENTEAFF. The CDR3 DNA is TGTGCCAGCAGCTGGCGAAAGGAGAACACTGAAGCTTTCTTT.

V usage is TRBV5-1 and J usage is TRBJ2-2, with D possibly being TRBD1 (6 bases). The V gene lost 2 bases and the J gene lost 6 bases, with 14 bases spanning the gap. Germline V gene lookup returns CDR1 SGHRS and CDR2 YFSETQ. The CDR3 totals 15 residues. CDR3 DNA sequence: TGCGCCAGCAGCTTCAGGGGTTTGACGTCCGGGGAGCTGTTTTTT. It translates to CASSFRGLTSGELFF. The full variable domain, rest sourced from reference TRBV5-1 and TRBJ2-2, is KAGVTQTPRYLIKTRGQQVTLSCSPISGHRSVSWYQQTPGQGLQFLFEYFSETQRNKGNFPGRFSGRQFSNSRSEMNVSTLELGDSALYLCASSFRGLTSGELFFGEGSRLTVL.

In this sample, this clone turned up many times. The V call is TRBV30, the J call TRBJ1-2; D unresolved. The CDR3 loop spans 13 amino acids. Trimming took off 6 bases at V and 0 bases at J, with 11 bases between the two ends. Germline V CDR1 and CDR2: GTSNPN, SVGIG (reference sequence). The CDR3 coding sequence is TGTGCCTGCCCAGGACGGACTAACTATGGCTACACCTTC. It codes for CACPGRTNYGYTF.

The CDR3 DNA follows: TGTGCCAGCAACCCACCGGGGGCAGGGGTTCAGCCCCAGCATTTT. It yields the protein CASNPPGAGVQPQHF. The chain uses TRBV2 and TRBJ1-5; D may be TRBD1 (6 bases). V lost 7 bases and J lost 6, with 19 bases in between. CDR1 is SNHLY, CDR2 FYNNEI, per germline. The CDR3 loop spans 15 amino acids.

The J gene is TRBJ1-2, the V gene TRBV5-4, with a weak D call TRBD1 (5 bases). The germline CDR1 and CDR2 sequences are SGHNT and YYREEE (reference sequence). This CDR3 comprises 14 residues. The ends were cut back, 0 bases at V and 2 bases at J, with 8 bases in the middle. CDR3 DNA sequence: TGTGCCAGCAGCTTGGTGGGGGTAAACTATGGCTACACCTTC. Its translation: CASSLVGVNYGYTF. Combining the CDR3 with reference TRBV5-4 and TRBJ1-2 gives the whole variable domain ETGVTQSPTHLIKTRGQQVTLRCSSQSGHNTVSWYQQALGQGPQFIFQYYREEENGRGNFPPRFSGLQFPNYSSELNVNALELDDSALYLCASSLVGVNYGYTFGSGTRLTVV.

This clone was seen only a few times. The chain's CDR3 is CASSSRGTWNEQFF. The CDR3 coding sequence is TGTGCCAGTAGTAGTCGCGGGACTTGGAATGAGCAGTTCTTC. J is TRBJ2-1 and V is TRBV19; D is perhaps TRBD2 (6 bases). CDR3 size: 14 residues. The germline V and J ends were trimmed by 4 bases and 7 bases, with 14 bases remaining between them. In germline, CDR1 is LNHDA, CDR2 SQIVND (reference sequence).

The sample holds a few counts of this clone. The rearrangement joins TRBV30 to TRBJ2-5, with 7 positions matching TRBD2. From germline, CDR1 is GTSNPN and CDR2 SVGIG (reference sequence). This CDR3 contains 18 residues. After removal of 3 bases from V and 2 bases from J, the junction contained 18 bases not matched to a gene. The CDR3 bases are TGTGCCTGGAGCCGAAAAGACCTGCCGGGACTACCACAAGAGACCCAGTACTTC. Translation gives CAWSRKDLPGLPQETQYF.

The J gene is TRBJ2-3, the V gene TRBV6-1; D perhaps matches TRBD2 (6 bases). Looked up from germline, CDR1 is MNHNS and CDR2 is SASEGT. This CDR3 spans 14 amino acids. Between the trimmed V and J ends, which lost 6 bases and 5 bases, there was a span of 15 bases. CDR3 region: CASSREILGDTQYF. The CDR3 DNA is TGTGCCAGCAGCCGGGAGATTCTGGGAGATACGCAGTATTTT.

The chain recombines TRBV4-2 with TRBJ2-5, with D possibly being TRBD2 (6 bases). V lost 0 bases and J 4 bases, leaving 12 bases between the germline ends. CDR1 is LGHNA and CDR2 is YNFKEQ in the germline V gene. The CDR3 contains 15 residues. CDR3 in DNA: TGTGCCAGCAGCCAAGATTTAGCGGTGGGAGAGACCCAGTACTTC. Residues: CASSQDLAVGETQYF.

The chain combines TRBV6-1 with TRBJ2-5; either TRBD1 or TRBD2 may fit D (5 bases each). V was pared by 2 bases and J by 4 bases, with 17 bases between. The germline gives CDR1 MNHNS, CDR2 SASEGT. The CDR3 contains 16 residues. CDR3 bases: TGTGCCAGCAGTGAATATCATAGAGGGGTGGGAGAGACCCAGTACTTC. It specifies CASSEYHRGVGETQYF.

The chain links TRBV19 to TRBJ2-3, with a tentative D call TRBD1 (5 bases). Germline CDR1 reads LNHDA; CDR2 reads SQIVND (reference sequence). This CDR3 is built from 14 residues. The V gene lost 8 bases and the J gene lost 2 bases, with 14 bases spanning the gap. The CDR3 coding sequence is TGTGCCAGTGGTTCGGCAGGGTACACAGATACGCAGTATTTT. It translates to CASGSAGYTDTQYF.